This T cell receptor (beta chain) was profiled in a study of graft-versus-host responses after intestinal transplantation (dated by TCRdb to the early 2020s). At the level of the whole study: Recipients received multivisceral, liver-intestinal, or isolated intestinal transplants. Every recipient was given anti-thymocyte globulin induction, then maintenance tacrolimus and steroids for around three years. Bulk TCR-beta CDR3 sequencing was used to track graft-versus-host and host-versus-graft alloreactive T cell clones in the graft, circulation and bone marrow after intestinal transplantation. Alloreactive clones were identified by sequencing pre-transplant mixed lymphocyte reaction products and comparing these products with unstimulated pre-transplant donor and recipient T cells. The cohort enrolled about two dozen intestinal transplant recipients, one of whom was a retransplant, and a few patients without pretransplant specimens were excluded. Donor T cell macrochimerism was defined as a peak of at least 4% donor T cells among recipient peripheral blood mononuclear cells. Rather than being sequenced by the commercial service, samples from a few later patients were sequenced in-house on an Illumina MiSeq and processed with MiXCR.

Library preparation employed the immunoSEQ multiplex PCR assay. In most patients, genomic DNA was isolated using the Qiagen DNeasy Blood and Tissue Kit and sent frozen to Adaptive Biotechnologies for TCR sequencing. Adaptive Biotechnologies carried out high-throughput TCR-beta CDR3 sequencing of genomic DNA for most patients. The authors' analysis ran thus. Adaptive's ImmunoSEQ software supplied the TCR sequencing data for roughly 17 patients, while MiXCR and VDJtools were used to process a few other patients. To correct CD4 versus CD8 sorting errors, any sequence found in both subsets at a frequency ratio below 5:1 was removed. CDR3 nucleotide sequences shared between donor and recipient were removed because the origin of such sequences could not be assigned. To be classed as alloreactive, a clone needed at least 2-fold expansion over unstimulated cells and a minimum CFSE-low frequency of 0.002% (template counts) or 0.001% (read counts). Mappable clones were those detected in sequenced pre-transplant spleen, lymph node, or MLR CFSE-low populations of the donor or recipient. The cumulative frequency of alloreactive clones was calculated as a percentage of all sequences, weighted by copy number. The immuneACCESS repertoire file appears here via TCRdb, limited to in-frame rearrangements. These files lack a portion of the clones; in checked studies, under half of the deficit traces to unresolved V genes, and the cause of the others is not known. From that table come the V and J calls and clone size; the DNA was used to work out D and trimming. For this sample there are 20,000 to 25,000 clones; about 41% appear just once. About 1.3% of the sample comes from the top ten.

The CDR3 covers 13 residues, taking in both the cysteine and the phenylalanine. Only the CDR3 region is kept as DNA, spanning 39 bases read in frame from base 1. At the junction V is shortened by 0 bases and J by 9 bases, with 11 bases in between. Per the germline V gene, MGHRA is the CDR1 and YSYEKL is the CDR2. Here is what the overall study found, with its caveats: Early after transplant, declines in HvG clones were associated with peak levels of circulating GvH clones. High GvH to HvG T cell clonal ratios were observed in the allografts of patients with donor T cell macrochimerism. The conclusions were limited by the relatively low number and heterogeneity of the intestinal transplant patients. GvH clones were detected in recipient bone marrow, and some appeared earlier in ileal mucosa or blood, consistent with an intestinal mucosal origin.

This clone was found a few times. No qualities accompany the bases; no much larger clone lies one base away. This specimen's time point label, per the study, means: cells obtained before transplantation from donor or recipient. Mixed lymphocyte reactions plated some 200,000 CFSE-labeled pre-transplant responders with some 200,000 irradiated violet-dye-labeled stimulators and were cultured for 6 days. Proliferating CD3+CD4+CFSE-low and CD3+CD8+CFSE-low responder cells were FACS-sorted on a BD Influx sorter after the mixed lymphocyte reaction. This receptor chain uses TRBV4-1 and TRBJ2-5; the D region possibly corresponds to TRBD2 (5 bases align). Specimen: alloreactive CD8+ T cells from a mixed lymphocyte reaction culture, collected before transplantation. The cell subset or site tag for this specimen amounts to: CFSE-low proliferating T cells sorted from roughly six-day pre-transplant mixed lymphocyte reaction (GvH or HvG direction). The clonotype comes from a human patient who was an organ donor for intestinal transplantation. The nucleotide sequence is TGCGCCAGCAGCCAAGATTCGGGAACTCCCCAGTACTTC. Translated, this gives CASSQDSGTPQYF.